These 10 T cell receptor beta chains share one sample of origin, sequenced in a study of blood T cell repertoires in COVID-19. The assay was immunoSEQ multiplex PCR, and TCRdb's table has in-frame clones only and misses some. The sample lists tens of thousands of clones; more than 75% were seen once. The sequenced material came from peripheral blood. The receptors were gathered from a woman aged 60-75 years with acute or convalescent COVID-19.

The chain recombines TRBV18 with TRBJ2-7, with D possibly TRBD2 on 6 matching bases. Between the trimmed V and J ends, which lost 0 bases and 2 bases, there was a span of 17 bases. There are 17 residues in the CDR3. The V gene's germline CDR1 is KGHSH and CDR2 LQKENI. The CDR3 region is CASSPPPGGVGAYEQYF. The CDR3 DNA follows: TGTGCCAGCTCACCACCCCCGGGCGGGGTGGGGGCCTACGAGCAGTACTTC. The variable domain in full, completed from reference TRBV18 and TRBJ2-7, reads NAGVMQNPRHLVRRRGQEARLRCSPMKGHSHVYWYRQLPEEGLKFMVYLQKENIIDESGMPKERFSAEFPKEGPSILRIQQVVRGDSAAYFCASSPPPGGVGAYEQYFGPGTRLTVT.

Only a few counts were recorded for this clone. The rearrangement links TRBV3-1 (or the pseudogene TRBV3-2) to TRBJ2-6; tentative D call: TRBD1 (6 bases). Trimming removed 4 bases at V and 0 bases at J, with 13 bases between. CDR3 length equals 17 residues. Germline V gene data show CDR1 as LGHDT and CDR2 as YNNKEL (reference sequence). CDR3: CASSPTTGFSGANVLTF. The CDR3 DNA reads TGTGCCAGCAGCCCAACGACAGGTTTCTCTGGGGCCAACGTCCTGACTTTC.

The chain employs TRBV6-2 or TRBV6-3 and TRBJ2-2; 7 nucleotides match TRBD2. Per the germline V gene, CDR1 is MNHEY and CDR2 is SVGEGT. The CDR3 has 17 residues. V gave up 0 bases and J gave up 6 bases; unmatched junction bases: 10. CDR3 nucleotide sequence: TGTGCCAGCAGTTACTCGACTGCGGGAGTAAGGGCCGGGGAGCTGTTTTTT. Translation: CASSYSTAGVRAGELFF.

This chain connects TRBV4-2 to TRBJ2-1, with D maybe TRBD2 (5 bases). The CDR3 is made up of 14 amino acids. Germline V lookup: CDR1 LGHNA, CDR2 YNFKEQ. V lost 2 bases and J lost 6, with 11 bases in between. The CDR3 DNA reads TGTGCCAGCAGCCAATCCGGACTCCTCAATGAGCAGTTCTTC. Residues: CASSQSGLLNEQFF.

The CDR3 region has the DNA TGTGCCAGCAGCTTTCTCGACAGGAATGAAAAACTGTTTTTT. Residues: CASSFLDRNEKLFF. The V call is TRBV7-9, the J call TRBJ1-4, with a tentative D call TRBD1 (6 bases). This CDR3 contains 14 residues. V was shortened by 3 bases and J by 5 bases, with 10 bases between the two germline ends. The germline V gene has CDR1 SEHNR and CDR2 FQNEAQ (reference sequence).

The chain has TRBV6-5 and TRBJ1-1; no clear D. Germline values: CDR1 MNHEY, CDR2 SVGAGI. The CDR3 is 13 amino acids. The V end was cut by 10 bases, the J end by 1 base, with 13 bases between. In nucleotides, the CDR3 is TGTGCCACCCGAGTGCCGGGGAACACTGAAGCTTTCTTT. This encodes CATRVPGNTEAFF.

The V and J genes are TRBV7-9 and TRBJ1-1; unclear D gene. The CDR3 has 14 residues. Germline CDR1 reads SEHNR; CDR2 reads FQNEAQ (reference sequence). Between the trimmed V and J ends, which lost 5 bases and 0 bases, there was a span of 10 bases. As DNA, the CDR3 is TGTGCCAGCAGCCCTTACGCTATGAACACTGAAGCTTTCTTT. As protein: CASSPYAMNTEAFF.

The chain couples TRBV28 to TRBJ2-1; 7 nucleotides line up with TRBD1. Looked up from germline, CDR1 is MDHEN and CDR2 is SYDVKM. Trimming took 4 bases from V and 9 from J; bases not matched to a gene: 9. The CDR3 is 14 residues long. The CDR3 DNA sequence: TGTGCCAGCAGTTCCCGGACAGGTTTTACTGAGCAGTTCTTC. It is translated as CASSSRTGFTEQFF. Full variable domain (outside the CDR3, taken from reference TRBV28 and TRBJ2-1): DVKVTQSSRYLVKRTGEKVFLECVQDMDHENMFWYRQDPGLGLRLIYFSYDVKMKEKGDIPEGYSVSREKKERFSLILESASTNQTSMYLCASSSRTGFTEQFFGPGTRLTVL.

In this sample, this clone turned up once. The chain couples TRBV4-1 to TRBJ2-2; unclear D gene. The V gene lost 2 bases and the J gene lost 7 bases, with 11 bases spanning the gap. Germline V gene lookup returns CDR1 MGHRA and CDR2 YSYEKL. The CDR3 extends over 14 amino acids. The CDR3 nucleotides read TGCGCCAGCAGCCAAAGTTTGGTGCGCGGGGAGCTGTTTTTT. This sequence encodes CASSQSLVRGELFF.

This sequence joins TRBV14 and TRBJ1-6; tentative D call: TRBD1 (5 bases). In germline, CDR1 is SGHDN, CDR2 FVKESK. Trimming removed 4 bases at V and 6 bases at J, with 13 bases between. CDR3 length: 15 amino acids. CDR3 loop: CASSPRAGSNSPLHF. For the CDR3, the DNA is TGTGCCAGCAGCCCCAGGGCTGGGTCTAATTCACCCCTCCACTTT.